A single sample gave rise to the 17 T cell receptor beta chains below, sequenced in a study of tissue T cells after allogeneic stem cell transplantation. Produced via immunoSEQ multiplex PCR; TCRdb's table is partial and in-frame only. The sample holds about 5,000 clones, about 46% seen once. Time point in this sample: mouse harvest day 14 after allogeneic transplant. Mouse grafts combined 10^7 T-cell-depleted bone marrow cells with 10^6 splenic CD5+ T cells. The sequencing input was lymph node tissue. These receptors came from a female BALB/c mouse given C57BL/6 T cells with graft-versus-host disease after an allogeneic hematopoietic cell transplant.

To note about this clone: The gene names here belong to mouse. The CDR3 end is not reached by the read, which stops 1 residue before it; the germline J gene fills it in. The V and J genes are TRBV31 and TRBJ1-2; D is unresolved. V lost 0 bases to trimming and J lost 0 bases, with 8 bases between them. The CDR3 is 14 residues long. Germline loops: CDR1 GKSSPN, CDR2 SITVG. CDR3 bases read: TGTGCCTGGAGTCTCCACAGTGCAAACTCCGACTACACC. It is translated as CAWSLHSANSDYT. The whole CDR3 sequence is CAWSLHSANSDYTF. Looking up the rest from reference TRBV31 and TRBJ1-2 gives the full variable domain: AQTIHQWPVAEIKAVGSPLSLGCTIKGKSSPNLYWYWQATGGTLQQLFYSITVGQVESVVQLNLSASRPKDDQFILSTEKLLLSHSGFYLCAWSLHSANSDYTFGSGTRLLVI.

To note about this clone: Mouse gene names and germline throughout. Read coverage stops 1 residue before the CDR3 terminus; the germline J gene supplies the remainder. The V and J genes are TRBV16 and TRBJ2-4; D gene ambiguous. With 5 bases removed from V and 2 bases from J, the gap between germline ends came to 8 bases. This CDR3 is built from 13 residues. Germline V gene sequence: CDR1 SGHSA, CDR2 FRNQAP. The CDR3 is CASSLMNQNTLYF. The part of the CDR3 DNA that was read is TGTGCAAGCAGCCTCATGAATCAAAACACCTTGTAC.

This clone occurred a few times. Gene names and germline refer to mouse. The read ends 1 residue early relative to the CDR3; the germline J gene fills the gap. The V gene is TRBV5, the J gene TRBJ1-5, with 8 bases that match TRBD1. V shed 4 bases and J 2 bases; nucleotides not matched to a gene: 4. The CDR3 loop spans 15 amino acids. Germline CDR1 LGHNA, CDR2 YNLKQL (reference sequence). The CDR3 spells CASSPTGGDNQAPLF. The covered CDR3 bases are TGTGCCAGCAGCCCCACAGGGGGGGACAACCAGGCTCCGCTT.

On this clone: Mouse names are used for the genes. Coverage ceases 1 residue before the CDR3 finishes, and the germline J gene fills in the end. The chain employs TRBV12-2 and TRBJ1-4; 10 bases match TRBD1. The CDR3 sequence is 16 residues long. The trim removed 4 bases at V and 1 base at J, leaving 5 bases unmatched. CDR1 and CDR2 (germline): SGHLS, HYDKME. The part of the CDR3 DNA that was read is TGTGCCAGCTCCCTCGGACAGGGGGGTTCCAACGAAAGATTATTT. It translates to CASSLGQGGSNERLF. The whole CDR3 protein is CASSLGQGGSNERLFF.

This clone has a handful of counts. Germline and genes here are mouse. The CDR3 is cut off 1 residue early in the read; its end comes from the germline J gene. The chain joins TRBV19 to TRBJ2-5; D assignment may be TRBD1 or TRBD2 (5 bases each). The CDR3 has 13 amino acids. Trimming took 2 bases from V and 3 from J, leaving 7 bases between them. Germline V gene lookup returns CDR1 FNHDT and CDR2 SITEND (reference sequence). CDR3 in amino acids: CASSMRGQDTQYF. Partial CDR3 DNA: TGTGCCAGCAGTATGCGGGGGCAAGACACCCAGTAC.

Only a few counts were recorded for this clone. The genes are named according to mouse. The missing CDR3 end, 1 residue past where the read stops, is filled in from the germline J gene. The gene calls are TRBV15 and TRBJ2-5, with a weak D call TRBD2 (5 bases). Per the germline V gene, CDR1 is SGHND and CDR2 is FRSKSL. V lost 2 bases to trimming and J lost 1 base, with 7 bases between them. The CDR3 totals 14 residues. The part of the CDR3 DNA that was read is TGTGCCAGCAGTTTACTGGGTTACCAAGACACCCAGTAC. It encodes CASSLLGYQDTQY. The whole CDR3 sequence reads CASSLLGYQDTQYF. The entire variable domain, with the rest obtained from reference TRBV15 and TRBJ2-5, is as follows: DAGVTQTPRHEVAEKGQTIILKCEPVSGHNDLFWYRQTKIQGLELLSYFRSKSLMEDGGAFKDRFKAEMLNSSFSTLKIQPTEPKDSAVYLCASSLLGYQDTQYFGPGTRLLVL.

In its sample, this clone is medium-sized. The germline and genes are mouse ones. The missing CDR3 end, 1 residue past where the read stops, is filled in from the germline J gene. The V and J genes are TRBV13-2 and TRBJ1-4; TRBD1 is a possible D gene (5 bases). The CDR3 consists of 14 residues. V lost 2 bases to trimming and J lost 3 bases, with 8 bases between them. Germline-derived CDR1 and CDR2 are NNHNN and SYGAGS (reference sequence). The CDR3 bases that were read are TGTGCCAGCGGTGACAGGGAGGCCAACGAAAGATTATTT. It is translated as CASGDREANERLF. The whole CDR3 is CASGDREANERLFF.

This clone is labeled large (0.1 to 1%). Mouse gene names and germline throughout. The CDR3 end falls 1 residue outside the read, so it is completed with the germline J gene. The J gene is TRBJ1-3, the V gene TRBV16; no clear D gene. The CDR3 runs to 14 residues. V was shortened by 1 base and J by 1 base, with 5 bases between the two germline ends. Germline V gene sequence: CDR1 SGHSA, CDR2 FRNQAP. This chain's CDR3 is CASSLAKSGNTLYF. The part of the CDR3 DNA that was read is TGTGCAAGCAGCTTAGCCAAATCTGGAAATACGCTCTAT.

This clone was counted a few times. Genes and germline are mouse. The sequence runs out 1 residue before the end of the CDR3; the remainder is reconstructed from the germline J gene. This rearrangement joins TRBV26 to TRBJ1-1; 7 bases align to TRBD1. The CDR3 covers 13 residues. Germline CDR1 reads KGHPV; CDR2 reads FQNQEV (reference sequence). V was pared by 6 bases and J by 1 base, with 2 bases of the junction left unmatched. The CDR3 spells CASRDRLNTEVFF. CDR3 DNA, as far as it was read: TGTGCCAGCAGGGACAGGTTGAACACAGAAGTCTTC.

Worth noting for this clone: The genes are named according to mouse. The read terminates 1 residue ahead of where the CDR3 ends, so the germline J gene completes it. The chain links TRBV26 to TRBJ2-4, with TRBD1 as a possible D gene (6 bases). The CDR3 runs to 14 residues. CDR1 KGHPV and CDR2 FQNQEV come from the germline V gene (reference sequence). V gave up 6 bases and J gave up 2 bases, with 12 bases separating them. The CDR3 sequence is CASRTRDNQNTLYF. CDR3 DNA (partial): TGTGCCAGCAGGACCCGGGACAATCAAAACACCTTGTAC.

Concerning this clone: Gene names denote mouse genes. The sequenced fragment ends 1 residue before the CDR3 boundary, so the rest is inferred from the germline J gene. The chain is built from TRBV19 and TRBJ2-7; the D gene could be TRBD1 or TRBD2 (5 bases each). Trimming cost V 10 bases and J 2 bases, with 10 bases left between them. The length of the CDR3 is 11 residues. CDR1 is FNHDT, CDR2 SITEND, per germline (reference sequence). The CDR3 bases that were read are TGTGCCCCCCCGGGGCCCTATGAACAGTAC. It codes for CAPPGPYEQY. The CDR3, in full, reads CAPPGPYEQYF. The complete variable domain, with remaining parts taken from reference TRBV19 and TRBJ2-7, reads GGIITQTPKFLIGQEGQKLTLKCQQNFNHDTMYWYRQDSGKGLRLIYYSITENDLQKGDLSEGYDASREKKSSFSLTVTSAQKNEMAVFLCAPPGPYEQYFGPGTRLTVL.

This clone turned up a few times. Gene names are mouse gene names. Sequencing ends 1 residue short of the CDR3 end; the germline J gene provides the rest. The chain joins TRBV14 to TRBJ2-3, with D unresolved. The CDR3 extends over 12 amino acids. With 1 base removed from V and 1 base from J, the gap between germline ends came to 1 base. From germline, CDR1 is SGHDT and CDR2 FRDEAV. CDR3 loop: CASSFRAETLYF. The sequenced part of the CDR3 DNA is TGTGCCAGCAGTTTCCGTGCAGAAACGCTGTAT.

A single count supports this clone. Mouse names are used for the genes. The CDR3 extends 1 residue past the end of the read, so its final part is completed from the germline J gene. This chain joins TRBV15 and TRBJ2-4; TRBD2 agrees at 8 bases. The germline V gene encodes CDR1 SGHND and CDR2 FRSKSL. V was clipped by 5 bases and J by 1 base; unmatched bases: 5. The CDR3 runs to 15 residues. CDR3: CASSRGGAGQNTLYF. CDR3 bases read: TGTGCCAGCAGTCGGGGGGGCGCCGGTCAAAACACCTTGTAC.

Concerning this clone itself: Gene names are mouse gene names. Partial CDR3 DNA: TGTGCCAGCAGTATAAGCAACGAAAGATTATTT. Translating it yields CASSISNERLF. The full CDR3 protein reads CASSISNERLFF. The chain carries TRBV19 and TRBJ1-4, with unresolved D. The read ends 1 residue early relative to the CDR3; the germline J gene fills the gap. CDR1 is FNHDT, CDR2 SITEND, per germline (reference sequence). The CDR3 length is 12 residues. V was clipped by 1 base and J by 4 bases, with 2 bases between them.

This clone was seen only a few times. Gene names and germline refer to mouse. CDR3 protein: CASSPDWGGAHNYAEQFF. The sequenced CDR3 bases are TGTGCCAGCTCTCCAGACTGGGGGGGCGCTCATAACTATGCTGAGCAGTTC. The J gene is TRBJ2-1, the V gene TRBV12-1; 12 positions agree with TRBD2. The read ends 1 residue early relative to the CDR3; the germline J gene fills the gap. The germline V gene has CDR1 SGHSN and CDR2 HYEKVE. V was pared by 2 bases and J by 0 bases, with 7 bases of the junction left unmatched. The CDR3 runs 18 residues.

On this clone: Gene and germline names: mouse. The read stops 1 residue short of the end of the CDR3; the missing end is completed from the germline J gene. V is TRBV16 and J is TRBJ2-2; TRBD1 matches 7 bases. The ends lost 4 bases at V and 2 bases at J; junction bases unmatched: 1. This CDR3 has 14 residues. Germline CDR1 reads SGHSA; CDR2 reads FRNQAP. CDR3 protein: CASSSTGNTGQLYF. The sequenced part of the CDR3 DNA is TGTGCAAGCAGCTCGACAGGGAACACCGGGCAGCTCTAC.

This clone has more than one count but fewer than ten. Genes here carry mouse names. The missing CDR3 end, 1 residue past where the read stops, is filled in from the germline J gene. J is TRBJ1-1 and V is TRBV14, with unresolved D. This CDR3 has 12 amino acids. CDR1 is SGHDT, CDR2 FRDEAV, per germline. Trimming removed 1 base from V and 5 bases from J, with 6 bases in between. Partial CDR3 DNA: TGTGCCAGCAGTTTCAGGCAAACAGAAGTCTTC. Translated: CASSFRQTEVF. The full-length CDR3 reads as CASSFRQTEVFF.